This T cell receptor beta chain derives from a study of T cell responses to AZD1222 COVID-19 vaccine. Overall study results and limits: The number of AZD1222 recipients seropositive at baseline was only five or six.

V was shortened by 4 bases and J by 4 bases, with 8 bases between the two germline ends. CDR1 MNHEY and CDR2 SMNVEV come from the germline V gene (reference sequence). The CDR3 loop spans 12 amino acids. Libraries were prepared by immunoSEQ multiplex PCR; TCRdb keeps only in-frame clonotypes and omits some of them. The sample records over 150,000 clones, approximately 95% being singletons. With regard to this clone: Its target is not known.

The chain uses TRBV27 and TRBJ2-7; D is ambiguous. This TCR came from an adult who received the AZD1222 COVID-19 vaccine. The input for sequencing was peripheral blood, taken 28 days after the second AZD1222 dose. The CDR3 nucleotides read TGTGCCAGCAGTTCCCTAGATTACGAGCAGTACTTC. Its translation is CASSSLDYEQYF.